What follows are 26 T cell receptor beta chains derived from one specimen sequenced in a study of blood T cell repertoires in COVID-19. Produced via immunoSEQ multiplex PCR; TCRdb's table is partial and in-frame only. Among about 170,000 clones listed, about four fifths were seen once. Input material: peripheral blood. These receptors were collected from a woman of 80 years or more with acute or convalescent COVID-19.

CDR3: CASSHMDSYNSPLHF. The CDR3 region has the DNA TGTGCCAGCAGCCACATGGACAGCTATAATTCACCCCTCCACTTT. This chain links TRBV9 with TRBJ1-6, with D possibly matching TRBD1 (6 bases). Germline CDR1 is SGDLS and CDR2 is YYNGEE. The CDR3 has 15 residues. V lost 4 bases, J lost 3 bases, and 11 bases lay in between.

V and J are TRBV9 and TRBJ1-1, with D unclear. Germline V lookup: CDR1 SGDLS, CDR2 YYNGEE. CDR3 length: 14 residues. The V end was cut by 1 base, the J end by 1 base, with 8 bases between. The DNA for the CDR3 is TGTGCCAGCAGCGTATCGCAGGAGAACACTGAAGCTTTCTTT. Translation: CASSVSQENTEAFF. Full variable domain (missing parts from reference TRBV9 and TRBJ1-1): DSGVTQTPKHLITATGQRVTLRCSPRSGDLSVYWYQQSLDQGLQFLIQYYNGEERAKGNILERFSAQQFPDLHSELNLSSLELGDSALYFCASSVSQENTEAFFGQGTRLTVV.

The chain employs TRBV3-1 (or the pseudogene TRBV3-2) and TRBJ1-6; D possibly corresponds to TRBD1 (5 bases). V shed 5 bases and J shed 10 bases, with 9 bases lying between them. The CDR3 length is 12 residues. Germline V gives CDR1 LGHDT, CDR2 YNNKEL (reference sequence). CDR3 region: CASSSGGSPLHF. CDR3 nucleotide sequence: TGTGCCAGCAGCTCCGGGGGGTCACCCCTCCACTTT.

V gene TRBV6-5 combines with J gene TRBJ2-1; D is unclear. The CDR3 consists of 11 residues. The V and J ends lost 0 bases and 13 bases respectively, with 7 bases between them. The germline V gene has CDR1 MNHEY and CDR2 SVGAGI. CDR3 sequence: CASSYSINQFF. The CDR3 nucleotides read TGTGCCAGCAGTTACTCTATAAATCAGTTCTTC.

CDR3 DNA sequence: TGTGCCAGCAGCCTCTTCAATGAGCAGTTCTTC. Its translation is CASSLFNEQFF. The chain links TRBV3-1 (or the pseudogene TRBV3-2) to TRBJ2-1; no definite D call. V shed 4 bases and J shed 6 bases, with 4 bases lying between them. Germline V CDR1 and CDR2: LGHDT, YNNKEL (reference sequence). The CDR3 loop spans 11 amino acids.

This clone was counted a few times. The DNA for the CDR3 is TGTGCCAGCAATGTCGACAGGTATTGGGACGACTATGGCTACACCTTC. Translation: CASNVDRYWDDYGYTF. V is TRBV2 and J is TRBJ1-2; possibly TRBD1 for D (6 bases). V was trimmed by 7 bases and J by 3 bases, leaving 21 bases between them. Per the germline V gene, CDR1 is SNHLY and CDR2 is FYNNEI. The CDR3 consists of 16 residues.

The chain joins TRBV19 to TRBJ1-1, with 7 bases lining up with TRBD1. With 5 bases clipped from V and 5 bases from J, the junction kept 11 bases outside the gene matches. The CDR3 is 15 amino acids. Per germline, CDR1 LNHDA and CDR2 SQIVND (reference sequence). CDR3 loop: CASSLPTGRRTEAFF. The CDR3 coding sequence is TGTGCCAGTAGTCTCCCGACAGGGAGACGGACTGAAGCTTTCTTT.

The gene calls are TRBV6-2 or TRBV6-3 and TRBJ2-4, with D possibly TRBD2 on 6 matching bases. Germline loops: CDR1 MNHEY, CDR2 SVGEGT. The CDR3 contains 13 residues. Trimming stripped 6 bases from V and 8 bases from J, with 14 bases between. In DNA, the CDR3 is TGTGCCAGCAGCTGGGGCCCGGGGGACATTCAGTACTTC. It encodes CASSWGPGDIQYF.

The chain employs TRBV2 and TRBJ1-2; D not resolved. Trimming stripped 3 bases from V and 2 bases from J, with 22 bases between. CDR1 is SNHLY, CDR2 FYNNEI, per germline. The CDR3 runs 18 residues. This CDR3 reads CASSDPLRGLSSNYGYTF. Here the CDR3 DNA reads TGTGCCAGCAGTGACCCCTTGCGGGGTTTGTCATCCAACTATGGCTACACCTTC.

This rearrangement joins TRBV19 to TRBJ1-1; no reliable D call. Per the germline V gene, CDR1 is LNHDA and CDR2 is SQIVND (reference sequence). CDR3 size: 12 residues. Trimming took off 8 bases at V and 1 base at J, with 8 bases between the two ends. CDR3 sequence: CASSAQNTEAFF. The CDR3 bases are TGTGCCAGTTCCGCACAGAACACTGAAGCTTTCTTT. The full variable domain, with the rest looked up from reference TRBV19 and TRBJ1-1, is DGGITQSPKYLFRKEGQNVTLSCEQNLNHDAMYWYRQDPGQGLRLIYYSQIVNDFQKGDIAEGYSVSREKKESFPLTVTSAQKNPTAFYLCASSAQNTEAFFGQGTRLTVV.

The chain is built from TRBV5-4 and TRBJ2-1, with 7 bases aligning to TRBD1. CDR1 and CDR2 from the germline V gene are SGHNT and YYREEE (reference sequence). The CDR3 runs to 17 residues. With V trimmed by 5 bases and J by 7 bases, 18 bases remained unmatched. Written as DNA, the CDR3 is TGTGCCAGCAGTTCCAGACAGGGAACCTTACATTGGAATGAGCAGTTCTTC. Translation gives CASSSRQGTLHWNEQFF.

CDR3 nucleotides: TGTGCCAGCAGCAGTACACAGGGTCTTCAGTACTTC. Its protein product is CASSSTQGLQYF. The rearrangement links TRBV7-9 to TRBJ2-4; TRBD1 is a possible D gene (6 bases). Germline V gene sequence: CDR1 SEHNR, CDR2 FQNEAQ (reference sequence). The CDR3 contains 12 residues. V dropped 5 bases and J dropped 11 bases, with 13 bases sitting between them.

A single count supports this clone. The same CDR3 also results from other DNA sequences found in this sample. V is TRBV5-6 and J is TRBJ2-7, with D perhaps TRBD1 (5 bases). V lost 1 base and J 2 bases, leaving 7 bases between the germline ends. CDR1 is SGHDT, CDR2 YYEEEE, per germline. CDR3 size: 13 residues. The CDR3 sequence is CASSLTGAYEQYF. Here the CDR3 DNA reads TGTGCCAGCAGCTTGACAGGAGCCTACGAGCAGTACTTC.

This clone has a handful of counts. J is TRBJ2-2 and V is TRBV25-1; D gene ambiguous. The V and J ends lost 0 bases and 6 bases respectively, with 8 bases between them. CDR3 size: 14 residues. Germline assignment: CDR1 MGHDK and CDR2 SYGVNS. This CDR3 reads CASSEYSGAGELFF. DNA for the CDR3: TGTGCCAGCAGTGAATATTCAGGCGCCGGGGAGCTGTTTTTT.

Written as DNA, the CDR3 is TGTGCCAGCAGTTACGGACTTTCTTACCGACCTGCCCTCTATGGCTACACCTTC. Translation gives CASSYGLSYRPALYGYTF. The V gene is TRBV6-2 or TRBV6-3, the J gene TRBJ1-2, with unresolved D. CDR1 MNHEY and CDR2 SVGEGT come from the germline V gene. V lost 2 bases to trimming and J lost 4 bases, with 23 bases between them. The CDR3 spans 18 residues.

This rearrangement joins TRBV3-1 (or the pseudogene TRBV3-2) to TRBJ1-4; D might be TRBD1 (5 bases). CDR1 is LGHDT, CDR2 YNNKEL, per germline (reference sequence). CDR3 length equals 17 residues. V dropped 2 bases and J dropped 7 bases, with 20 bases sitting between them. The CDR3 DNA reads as TGTGCCAGCAGCCAACCCCTTGTTGGTGGGGCGCCTGAAAAACTGTTTTTT. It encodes CASSQPLVGGAPEKLFF.

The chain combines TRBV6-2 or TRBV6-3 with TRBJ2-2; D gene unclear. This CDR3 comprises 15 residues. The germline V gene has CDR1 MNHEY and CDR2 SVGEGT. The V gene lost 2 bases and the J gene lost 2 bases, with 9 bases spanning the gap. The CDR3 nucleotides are TGTGCCAGCAGTTACGGAGTTACCAACACCGGGGAGCTGTTTTTT. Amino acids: CASSYGVTNTGELFF.

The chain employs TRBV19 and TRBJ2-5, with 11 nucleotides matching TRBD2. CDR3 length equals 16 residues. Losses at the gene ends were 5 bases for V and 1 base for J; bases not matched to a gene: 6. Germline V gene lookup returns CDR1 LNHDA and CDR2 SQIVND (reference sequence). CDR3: CASSLWTSGPQETQYF. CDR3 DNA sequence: TGTGCCAGTAGTCTATGGACTAGCGGGCCCCAAGAGACCCAGTACTTC.

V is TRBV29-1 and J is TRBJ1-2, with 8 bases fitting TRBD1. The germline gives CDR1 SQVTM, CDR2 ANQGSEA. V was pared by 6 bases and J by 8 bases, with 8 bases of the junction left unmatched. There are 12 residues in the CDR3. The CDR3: CSVGGQGQGYTF. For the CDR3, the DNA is TGCAGCGTCGGTGGACAGGGACAGGGCTACACCTTC.

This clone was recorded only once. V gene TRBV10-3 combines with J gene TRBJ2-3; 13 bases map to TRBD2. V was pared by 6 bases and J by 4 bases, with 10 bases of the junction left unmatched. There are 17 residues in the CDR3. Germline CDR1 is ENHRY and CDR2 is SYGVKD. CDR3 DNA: TGTGCCATCAGCGGGACTAGCGGGAACCCGGGCCCAGATACGCAGTATTTT. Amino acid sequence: CAISGTSGNPGPDTQYF.

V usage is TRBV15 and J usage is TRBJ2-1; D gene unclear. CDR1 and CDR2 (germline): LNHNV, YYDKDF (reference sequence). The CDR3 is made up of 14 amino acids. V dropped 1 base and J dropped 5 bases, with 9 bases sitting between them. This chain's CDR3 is CATSRAGINNEQFF. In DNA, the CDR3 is TGTGCCACCAGCAGAGCAGGCATCAACAATGAGCAGTTCTTC.

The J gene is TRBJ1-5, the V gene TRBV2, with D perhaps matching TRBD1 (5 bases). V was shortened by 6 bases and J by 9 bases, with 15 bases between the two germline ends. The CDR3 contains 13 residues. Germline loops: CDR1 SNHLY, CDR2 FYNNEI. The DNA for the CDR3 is TGTGCCAGCAGACGCGCCGGGGGTTGGCCCCAGCATTTT. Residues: CASRRAGGWPQHF.

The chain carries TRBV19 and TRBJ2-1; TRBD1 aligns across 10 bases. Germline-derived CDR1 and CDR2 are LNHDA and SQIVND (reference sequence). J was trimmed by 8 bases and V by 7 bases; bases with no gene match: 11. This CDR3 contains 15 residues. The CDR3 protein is CASIPRDRGRDEQFF. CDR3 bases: TGTGCCAGTATCCCCCGGGACAGGGGCCGAGATGAGCAGTTCTTC.

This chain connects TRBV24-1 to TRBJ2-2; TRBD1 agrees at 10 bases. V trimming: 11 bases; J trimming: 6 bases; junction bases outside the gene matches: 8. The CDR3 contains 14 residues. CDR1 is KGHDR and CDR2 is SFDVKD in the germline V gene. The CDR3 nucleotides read TGTGCCAGCCGGGCCGGGACAGGGGCCGGGGAGCTGTTTTTT. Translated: CASRAGTGAGELFF.

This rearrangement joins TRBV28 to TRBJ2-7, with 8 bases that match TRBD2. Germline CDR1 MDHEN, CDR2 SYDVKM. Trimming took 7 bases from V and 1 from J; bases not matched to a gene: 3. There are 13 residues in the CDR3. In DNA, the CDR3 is TGTGCCAGCACGGGCGGGGGGTCCTACGAGCAGTACTTC. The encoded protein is CASTGGGSYEQYF. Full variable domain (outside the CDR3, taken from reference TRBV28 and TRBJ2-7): DVKVTQSSRYLVKRTGEKVFLECVQDMDHENMFWYRQDPGLGLRLIYFSYDVKMKEKGDIPEGYSVSREKKERFSLILESASTNQTSMYLCASTGGGSYEQYFGPGTRLTVT.

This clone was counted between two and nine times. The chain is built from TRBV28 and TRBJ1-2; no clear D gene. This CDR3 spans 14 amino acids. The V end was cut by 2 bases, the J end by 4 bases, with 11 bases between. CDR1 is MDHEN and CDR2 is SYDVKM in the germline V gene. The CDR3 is CASSLIRGFYGYTF. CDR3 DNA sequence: TGTGCCAGCAGTTTAATACGAGGATTCTATGGCTACACCTTC.